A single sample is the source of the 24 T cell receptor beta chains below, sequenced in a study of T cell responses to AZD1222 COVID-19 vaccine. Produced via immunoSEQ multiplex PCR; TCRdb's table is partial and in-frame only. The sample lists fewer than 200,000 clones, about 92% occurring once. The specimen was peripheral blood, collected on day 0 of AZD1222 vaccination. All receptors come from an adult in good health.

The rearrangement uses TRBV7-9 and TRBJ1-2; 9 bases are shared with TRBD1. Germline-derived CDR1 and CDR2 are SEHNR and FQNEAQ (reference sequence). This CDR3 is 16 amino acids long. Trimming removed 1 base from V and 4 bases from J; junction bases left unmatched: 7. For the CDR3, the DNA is TGTGCCAGCAGCTTAGGGTCGGGACAGGGTGGCTATGGCTACACCTTC. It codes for CASSLGSGQGGYGYTF.

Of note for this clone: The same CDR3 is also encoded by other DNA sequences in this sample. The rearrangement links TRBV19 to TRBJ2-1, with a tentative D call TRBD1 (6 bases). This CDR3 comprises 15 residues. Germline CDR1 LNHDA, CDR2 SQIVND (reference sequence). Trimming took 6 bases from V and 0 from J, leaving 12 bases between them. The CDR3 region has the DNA TGTGCCAGTAGGACAGACAGGAGCTCCTACAATGAGCAGTTCTTC. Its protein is CASRTDRSSYNEQFF.

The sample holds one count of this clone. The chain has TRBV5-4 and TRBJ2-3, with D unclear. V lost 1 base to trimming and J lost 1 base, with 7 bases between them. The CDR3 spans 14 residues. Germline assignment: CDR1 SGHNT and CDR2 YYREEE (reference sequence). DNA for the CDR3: TGTGCCAGCAGCTTGTCTCGGGGCACAGATACGCAGTATTTT. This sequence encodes CASSLSRGTDTQYF.

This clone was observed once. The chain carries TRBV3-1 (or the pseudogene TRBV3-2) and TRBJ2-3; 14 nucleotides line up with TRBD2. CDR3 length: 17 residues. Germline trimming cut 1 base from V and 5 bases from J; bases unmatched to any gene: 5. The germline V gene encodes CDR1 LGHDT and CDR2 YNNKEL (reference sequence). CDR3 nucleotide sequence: TGTGCCAGCAGCCAAGCCTTCGGACTAGCGGGAGGAGATACGCAGTATTTT. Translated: CASSQAFGLAGGDTQYF.

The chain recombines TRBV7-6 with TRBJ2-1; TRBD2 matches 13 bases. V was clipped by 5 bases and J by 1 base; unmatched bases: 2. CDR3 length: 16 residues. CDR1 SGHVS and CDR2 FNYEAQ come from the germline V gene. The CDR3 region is CASSRTSGGSYNEQFF. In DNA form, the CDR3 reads TGTGCCAGCAGCCGGACTAGCGGGGGATCCTACAATGAGCAGTTCTTC. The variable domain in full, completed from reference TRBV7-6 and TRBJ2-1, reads GAGVSQSPRYKVTKRGQDVALRCDPISGHVSLYWYRQALGQGPEFLTYFNYEAQQDKSGLPNDRFSAERPEGSISTLTIQRTEQRDSAMYRCASSRTSGGSYNEQFFGPGTRLTVL.

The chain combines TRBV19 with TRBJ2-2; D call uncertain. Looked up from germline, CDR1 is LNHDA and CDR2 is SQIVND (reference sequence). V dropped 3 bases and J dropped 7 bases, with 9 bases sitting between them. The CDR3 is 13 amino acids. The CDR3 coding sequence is TGTGCCAGTAGTATTTTTGGTGGCGGGGAGCTGTTTTTT. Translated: CASSIFGGGELFF.

The CDR3 nucleotides are TGTGCCAGCATTCTAGACAGGACCTACTATGGCTACACCTTC. Translation: CASILDRTYYGYTF. This sequence joins TRBV6-5 and TRBJ1-2, with D maybe TRBD1 (6 bases). Germline-derived CDR1 and CDR2 are MNHEY and SVGAGI. The CDR3 is 14 amino acids. V gave up 7 bases and J gave up 3 bases, with 15 bases separating them.

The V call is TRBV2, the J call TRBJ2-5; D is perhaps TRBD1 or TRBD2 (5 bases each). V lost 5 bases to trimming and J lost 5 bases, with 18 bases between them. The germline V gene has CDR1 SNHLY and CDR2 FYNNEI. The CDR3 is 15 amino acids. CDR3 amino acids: CASSRGPGVPETQYF. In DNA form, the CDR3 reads TGTGCCAGCAGTCGGGGACCGGGCGTTCCTGAGACCCAGTACTTC.

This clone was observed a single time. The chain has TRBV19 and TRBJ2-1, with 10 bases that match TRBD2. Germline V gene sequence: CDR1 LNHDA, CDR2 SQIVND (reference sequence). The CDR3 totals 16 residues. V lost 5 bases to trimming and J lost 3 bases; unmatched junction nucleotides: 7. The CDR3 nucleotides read TGTGCCAGTAGTGCCCCACTAGCGGGAAACTACAATGAGCAGTTCTTC. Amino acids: CASSAPLAGNYNEQFF.

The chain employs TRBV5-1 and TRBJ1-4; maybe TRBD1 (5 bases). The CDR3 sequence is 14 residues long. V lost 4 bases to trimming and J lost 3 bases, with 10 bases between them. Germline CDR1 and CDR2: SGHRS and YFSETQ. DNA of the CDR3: TGCGCCAGCAGCACTGACAGTGCTAATGAAAAACTGTTTTTT. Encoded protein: CASSTDSANEKLFF.

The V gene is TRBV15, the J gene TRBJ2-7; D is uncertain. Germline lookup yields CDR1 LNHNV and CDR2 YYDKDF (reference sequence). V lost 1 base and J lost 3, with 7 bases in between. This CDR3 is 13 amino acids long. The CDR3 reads CATSRVDGYEQYF. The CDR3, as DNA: TGTGCCACCAGCAGAGTGGACGGCTACGAGCAGTACTTC.

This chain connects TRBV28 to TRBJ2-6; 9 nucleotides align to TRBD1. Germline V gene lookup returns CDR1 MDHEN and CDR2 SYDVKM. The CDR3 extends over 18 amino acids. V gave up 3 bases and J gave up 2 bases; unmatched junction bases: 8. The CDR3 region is CASSFRGQGKAGANVLTF. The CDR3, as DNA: TGTGCCAGCAGTTTTAGAGGACAGGGGAAAGCTGGGGCCAACGTCCTGACTTTC.

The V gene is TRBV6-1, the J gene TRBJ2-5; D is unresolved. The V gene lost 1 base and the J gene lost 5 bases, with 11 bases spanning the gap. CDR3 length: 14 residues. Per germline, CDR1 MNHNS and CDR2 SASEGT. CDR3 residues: CASSEGPGMETQYF. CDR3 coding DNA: TGTGCCAGCAGTGAAGGGCCAGGAATGGAGACCCAGTACTTC.

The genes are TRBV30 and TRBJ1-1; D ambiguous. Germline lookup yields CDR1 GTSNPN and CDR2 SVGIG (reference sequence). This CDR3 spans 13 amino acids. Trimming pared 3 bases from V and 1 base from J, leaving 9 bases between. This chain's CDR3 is CAWREQQNTEAFF. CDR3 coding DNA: TGTGCCTGGAGAGAACAGCAGAACACTGAAGCTTTCTTT.

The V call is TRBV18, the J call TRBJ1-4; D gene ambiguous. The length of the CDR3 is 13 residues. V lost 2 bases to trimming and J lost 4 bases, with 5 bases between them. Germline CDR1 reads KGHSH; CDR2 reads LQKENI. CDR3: CASSPELNEKLFF. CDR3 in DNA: TGTGCCAGCTCACCAGAGCTTAATGAAAAACTGTTTTTT.

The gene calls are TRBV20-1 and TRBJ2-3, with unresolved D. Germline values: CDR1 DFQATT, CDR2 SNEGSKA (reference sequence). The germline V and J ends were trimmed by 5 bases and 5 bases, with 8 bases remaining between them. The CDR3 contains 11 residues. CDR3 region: CSALLGDTQYF. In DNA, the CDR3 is TGCAGTGCTTTGCTAGGAGATACGCAGTATTTT.

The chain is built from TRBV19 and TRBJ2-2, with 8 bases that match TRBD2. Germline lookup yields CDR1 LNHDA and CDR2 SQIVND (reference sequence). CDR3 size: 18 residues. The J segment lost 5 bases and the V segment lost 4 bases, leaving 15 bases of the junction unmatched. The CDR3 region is CASSTPLAGFYQTGELFF. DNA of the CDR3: TGTGCCAGTAGTACCCCCTTAGCGGGGTTTTATCAGACCGGGGAGCTGTTTTTT.

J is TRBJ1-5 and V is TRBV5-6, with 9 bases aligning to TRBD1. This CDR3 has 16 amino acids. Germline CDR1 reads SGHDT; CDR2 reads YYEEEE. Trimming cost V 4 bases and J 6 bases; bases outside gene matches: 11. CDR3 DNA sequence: TGTGCCAGCAGCGCACAGGGGGCTGGGGCCGTTCAGCCCCAGCATTTT. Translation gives CASSAQGAGAVQPQHF.

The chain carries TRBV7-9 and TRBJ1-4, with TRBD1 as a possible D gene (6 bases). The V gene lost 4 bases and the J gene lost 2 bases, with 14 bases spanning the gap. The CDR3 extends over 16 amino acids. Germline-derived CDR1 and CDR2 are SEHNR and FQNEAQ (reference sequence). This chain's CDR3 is CASSYRTGQTNEKLFF. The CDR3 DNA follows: TGTGCCAGCAGCTACCGAACAGGGCAGACTAATGAAAAACTGTTTTTT.

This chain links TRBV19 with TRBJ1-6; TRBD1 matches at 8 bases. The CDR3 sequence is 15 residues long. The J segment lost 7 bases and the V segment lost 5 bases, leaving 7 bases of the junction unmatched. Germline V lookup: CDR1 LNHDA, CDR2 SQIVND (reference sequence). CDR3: CASSAGQGGNSPLHF. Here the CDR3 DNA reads TGTGCCAGTAGTGCTGGACAGGGAGGGAATTCACCCCTCCACTTT.

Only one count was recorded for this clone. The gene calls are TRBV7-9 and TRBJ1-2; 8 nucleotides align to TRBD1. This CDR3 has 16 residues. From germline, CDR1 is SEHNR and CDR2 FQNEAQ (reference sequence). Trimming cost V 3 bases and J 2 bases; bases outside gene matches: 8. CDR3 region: CASSLGQATGNYGYTF. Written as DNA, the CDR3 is TGTGCCAGCAGCTTGGGACAGGCCACGGGAAACTATGGCTACACCTTC.

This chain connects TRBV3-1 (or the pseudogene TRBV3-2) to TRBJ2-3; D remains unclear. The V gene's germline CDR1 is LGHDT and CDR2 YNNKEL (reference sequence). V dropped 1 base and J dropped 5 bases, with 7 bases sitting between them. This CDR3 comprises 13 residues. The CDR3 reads CASSQGRLDTQYF. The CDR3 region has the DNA TGTGCCAGCAGCCAAGGCCGACTAGATACGCAGTATTTT.

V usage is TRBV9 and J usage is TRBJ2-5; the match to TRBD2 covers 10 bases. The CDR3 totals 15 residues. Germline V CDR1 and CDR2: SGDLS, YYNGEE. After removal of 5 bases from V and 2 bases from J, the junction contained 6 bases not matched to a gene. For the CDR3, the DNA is TGTGCCAGCAGTAATAGCGGGAGGAAACAAGAGACCCAGTACTTC. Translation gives CASSNSGRKQETQYF.

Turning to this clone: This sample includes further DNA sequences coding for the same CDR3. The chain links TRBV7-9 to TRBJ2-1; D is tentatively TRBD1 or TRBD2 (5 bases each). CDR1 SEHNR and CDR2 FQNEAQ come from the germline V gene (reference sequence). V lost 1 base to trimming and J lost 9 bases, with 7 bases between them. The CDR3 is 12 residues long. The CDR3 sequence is CASSLVGVEQFF. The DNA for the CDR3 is TGTGCCAGCAGCTTAGTGGGGGTTGAGCAGTTCTTC. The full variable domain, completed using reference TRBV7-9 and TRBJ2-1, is DTGVSQNPRHKITKRGQNVTFRCDPISEHNRLYWYRQTLGQGPEFLTYFQNEAQLEKSRLLSDRFSAERPKGSFSTLEIQRTEQGDSAMYLCASSLVGVEQFFGPGTRLTVL.